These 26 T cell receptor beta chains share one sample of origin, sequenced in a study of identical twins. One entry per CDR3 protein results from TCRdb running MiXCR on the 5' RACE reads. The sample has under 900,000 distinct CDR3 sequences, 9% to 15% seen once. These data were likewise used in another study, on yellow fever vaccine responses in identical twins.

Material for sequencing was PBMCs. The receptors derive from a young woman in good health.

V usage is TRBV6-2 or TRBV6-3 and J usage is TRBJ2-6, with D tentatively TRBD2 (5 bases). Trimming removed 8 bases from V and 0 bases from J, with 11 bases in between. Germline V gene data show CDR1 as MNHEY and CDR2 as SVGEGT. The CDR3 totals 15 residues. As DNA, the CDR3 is TGTGCCAGCCTAGCAGTGCGCTCTGGGGCCAACGTCCTGACTTTC. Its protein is CASLAVRSGANVLTF.

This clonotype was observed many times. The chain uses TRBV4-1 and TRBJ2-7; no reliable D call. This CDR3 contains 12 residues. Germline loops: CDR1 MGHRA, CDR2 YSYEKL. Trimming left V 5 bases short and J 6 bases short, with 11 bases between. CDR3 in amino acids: CASSSYRSEQYF. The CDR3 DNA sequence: TGCGCCAGCAGCAGTTATCGTTCCGAGCAGTACTTC.

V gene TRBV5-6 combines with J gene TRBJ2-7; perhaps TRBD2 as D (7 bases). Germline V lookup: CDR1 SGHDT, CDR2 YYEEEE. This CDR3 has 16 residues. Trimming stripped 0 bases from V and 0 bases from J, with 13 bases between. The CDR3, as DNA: TGTGCCAGCAGCTTGGCCTATGGGGGGGCCTCCTACGAGCAGTACTTC. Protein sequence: CASSLAYGGASYEQYF.

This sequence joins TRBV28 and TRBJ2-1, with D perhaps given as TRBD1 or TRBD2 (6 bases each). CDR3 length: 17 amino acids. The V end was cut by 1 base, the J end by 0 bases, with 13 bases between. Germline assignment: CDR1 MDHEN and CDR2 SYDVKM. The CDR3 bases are TGTGCCAGCAGTTTATTGGGGGGCCCGAGCTCCTACAATGAGCAGTTCTTC. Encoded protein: CASSLLGGPSSYNEQFF. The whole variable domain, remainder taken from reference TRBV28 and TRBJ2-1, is DVKVTQSSRYLVKRTGEKVFLECVQDMDHENMFWYRQDPGLGLRLIYFSYDVKMKEKGDIPEGYSVSREKKERFSLILESASTNQTSMYLCASSLLGGPSSYNEQFFGPGTRLTVL.

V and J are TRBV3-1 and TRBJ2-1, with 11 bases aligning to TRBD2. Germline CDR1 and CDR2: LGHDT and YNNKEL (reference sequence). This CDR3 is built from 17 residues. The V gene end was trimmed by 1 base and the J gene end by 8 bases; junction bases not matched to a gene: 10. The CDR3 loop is CASSQASGGLLGYEQFF. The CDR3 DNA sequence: TGTGCCAGCAGCCAAGCTAGCGGGGGGCTTCTTGGCTATGAGCAGTTCTTC.

In DNA form, the CDR3 reads TGTGCCAGCAGGTCCTCCTCGGGCATCACAGATACGCAGTATTTT. Its translation: CASRSSSGITDTQYF. This rearrangement joins TRBV12-3 or TRBV12-4 to TRBJ2-3; the D is unclear. V shed 6 bases and J shed 2 bases, with 15 bases lying between them. This CDR3 has 15 residues.

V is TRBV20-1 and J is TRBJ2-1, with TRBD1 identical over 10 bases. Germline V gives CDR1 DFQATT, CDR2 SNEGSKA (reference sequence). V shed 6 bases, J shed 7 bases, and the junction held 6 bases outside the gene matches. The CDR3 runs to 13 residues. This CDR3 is CSADRGIKNEQFF. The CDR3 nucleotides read TGCAGTGCGGACAGGGGGATCAAGAATGAGCAGTTCTTC.

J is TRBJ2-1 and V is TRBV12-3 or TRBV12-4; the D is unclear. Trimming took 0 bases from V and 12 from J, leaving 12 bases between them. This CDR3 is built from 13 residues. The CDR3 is CASSLADGASQFF. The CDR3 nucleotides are TGTGCCAGCAGTTTAGCCGACGGTGCCTCGCAGTTCTTC.

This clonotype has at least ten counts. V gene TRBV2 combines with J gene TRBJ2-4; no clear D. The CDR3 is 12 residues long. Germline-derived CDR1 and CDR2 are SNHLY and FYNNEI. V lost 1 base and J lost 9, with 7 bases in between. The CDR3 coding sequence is TGTGCCAGCAGTGAAGTCCCCTTCATTCAGTACTTC. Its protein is CASSEVPFIQYF.

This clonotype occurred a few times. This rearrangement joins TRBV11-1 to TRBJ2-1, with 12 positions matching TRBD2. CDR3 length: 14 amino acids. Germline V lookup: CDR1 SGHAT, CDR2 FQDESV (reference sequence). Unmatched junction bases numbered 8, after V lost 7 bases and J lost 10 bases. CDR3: CASTVPGLAGEQFF. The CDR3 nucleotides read TGTGCCAGCACCGTCCCGGGACTAGCGGGCGAGCAGTTCTTC. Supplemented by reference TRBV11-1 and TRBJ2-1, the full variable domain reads EAEVAQSPRYKITEKSQAVAFWCDPISGHATLYWYRQILGQGPELLVQFQDESVVDDSQLPKDRFSAERLKGVDSTLKIQPAELGDSAMYLCASTVPGLAGEQFFGPGTRLTVL.

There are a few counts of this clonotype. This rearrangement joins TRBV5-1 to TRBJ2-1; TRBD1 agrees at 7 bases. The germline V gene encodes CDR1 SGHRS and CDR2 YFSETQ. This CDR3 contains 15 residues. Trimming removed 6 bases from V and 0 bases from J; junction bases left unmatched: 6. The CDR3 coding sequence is TGCGCCAGCAATCCCAGGGGGAGCTCCTACAATGAGCAGTTCTTC. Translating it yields CASNPRGSSYNEQFF.

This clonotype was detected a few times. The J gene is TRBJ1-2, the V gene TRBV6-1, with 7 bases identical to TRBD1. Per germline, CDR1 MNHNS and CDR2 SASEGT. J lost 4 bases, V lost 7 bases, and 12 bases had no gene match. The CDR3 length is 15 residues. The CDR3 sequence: CASKPYTGQAYGYTF. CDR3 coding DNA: TGTGCCAGCAAACCTTACACAGGACAGGCCTATGGCTACACCTTC.

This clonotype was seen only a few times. DNA for the CDR3: TGTGCCACCAGTGTTGGCTTTTTCAACACAGATACGCAGTATTTT. This codes for CATSVGFFNTDTQYF. V gene TRBV24-1 combines with J gene TRBJ2-3; D call uncertain. Germline V CDR1 and CDR2: KGHDR, SFDVKD. The CDR3 sequence is 15 residues long. V gave up 5 bases and J gave up 2 bases, with 13 bases separating them.

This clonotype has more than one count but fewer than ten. The CDR3 DNA sequence: TGCAGCGTCGGGACAGGGGAGAATCAGCCCCAGCATTTT. This codes for CSVGTGENQPQHF. V is TRBV29-1 and J is TRBJ1-5; 10 bases are a match to TRBD1. This CDR3 is 13 amino acids long. V lost 6 bases and J lost 4; bases outside the gene matches: 3. CDR1 SQVTM and CDR2 ANQGSEA come from the germline V gene. The whole variable domain, remainder taken from reference TRBV29-1 and TRBJ1-5, is SAVISQKPSRDICQRGTSLTIQCQVDSQVTMMFWYRQQPGQSLTLIATANQGSEATYESGFVIDKFPISRPNLTFSTLTVSNMSPEDSSIYLCSVGTGENQPQHFGDGTRLSIL.

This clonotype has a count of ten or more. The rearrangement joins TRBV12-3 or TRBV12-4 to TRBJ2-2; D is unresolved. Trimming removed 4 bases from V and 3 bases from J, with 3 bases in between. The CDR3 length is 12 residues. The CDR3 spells CASSSDTGELFF. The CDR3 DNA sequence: TGTGCCAGCAGTTCGGACACCGGGGAGCTGTTTTTT.

CDR3 bases: TGTGCCAGCAGTTTAGGGACTAGCGGGAAAACAGATACGCAGTATTTT. It yields the protein CASSLGTSGKTDTQYF. V usage is TRBV12-3 or TRBV12-4 and J usage is TRBJ2-3, with TRBD2 identical over 12 bases. The CDR3 is 16 residues long. V shed 1 base, J shed 3 bases, and the junction held 2 bases outside the gene matches.

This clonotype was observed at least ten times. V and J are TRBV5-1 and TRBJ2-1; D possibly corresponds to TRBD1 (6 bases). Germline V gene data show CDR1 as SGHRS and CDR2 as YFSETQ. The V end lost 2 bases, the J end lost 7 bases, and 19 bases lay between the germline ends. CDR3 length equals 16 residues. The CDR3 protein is CASSLQGPVSQNEQFF. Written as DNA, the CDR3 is TGCGCCAGCAGCTTACAGGGTCCGGTGTCACAAAATGAGCAGTTCTTC.

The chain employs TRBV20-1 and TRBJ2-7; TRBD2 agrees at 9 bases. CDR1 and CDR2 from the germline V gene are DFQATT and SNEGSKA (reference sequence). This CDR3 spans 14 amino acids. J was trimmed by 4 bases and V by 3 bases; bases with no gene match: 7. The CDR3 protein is CSASSSGGKYEQYV. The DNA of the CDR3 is TGCAGTGCTAGTTCCAGCGGGGGGAAATACGAGCAGTACGTC.

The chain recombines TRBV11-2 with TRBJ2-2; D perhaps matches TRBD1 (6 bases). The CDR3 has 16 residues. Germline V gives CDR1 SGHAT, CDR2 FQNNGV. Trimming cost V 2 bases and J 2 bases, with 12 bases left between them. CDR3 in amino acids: CASSLWTVINTGELFF. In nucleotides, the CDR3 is TGTGCCAGCAGCTTATGGACAGTGATTAACACCGGGGAGCTGTTTTTT.

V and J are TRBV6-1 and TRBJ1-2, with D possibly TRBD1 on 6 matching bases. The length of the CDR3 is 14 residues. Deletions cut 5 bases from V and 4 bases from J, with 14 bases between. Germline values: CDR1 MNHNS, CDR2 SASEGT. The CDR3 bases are TGTGCCAGCAGTACCATACAGGGAATCTATGGCTACACCTTC. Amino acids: CASSTIQGIYGYTF.

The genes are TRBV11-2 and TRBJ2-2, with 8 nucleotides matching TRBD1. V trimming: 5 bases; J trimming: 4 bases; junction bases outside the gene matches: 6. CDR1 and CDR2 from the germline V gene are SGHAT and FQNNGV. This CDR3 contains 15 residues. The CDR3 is CASSRRGRGTGELFF. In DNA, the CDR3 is TGTGCCAGCAGCCGCAGGGGGCGCGGCACCGGGGAGCTGTTTTTT. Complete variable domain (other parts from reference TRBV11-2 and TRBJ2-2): EAGVAQSPRYKIIEKRQSVAFWCNPISGHATLYWYQQILGQGPKLLIQFQNNGVVDDSQLPKDRFSAERLKGVDSTLKIQPAKLEDSAVYLCASSRRGRGTGELFFGEGSRLTVL.

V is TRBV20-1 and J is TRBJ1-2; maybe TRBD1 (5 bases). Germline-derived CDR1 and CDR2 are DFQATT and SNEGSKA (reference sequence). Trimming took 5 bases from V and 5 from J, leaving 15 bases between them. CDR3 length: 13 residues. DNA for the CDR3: TGCAGTGCTTCCCCCAGGGCTGCTTATGGCTACACCTTC. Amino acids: CSASPRAAYGYTF.

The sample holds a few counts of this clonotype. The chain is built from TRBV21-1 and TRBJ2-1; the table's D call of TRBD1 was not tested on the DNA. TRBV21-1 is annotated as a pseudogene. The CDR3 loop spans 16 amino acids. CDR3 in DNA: TGTGCCAGCAGCAAAAGGTCTCGGGGGACCTACAATGAGCAGTTCTTC. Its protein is CASSKRSRGTYNEQFF.

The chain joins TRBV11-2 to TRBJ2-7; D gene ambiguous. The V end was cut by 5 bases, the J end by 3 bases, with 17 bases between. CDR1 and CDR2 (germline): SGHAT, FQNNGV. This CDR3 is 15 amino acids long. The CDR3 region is CASSTRIVRLYEQYF. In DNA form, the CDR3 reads TGTGCCAGCAGCACCCGGATAGTCCGTCTCTACGAGCAGTACTTC.

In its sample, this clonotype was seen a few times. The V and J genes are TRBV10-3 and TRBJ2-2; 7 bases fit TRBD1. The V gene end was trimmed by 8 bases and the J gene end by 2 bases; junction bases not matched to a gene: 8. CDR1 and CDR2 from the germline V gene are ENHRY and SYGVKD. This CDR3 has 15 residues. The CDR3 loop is CAISQQGQNTGELFF. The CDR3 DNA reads TGTGCCATCTCCCAACAGGGGCAAAACACCGGGGAGCTGTTTTTT.

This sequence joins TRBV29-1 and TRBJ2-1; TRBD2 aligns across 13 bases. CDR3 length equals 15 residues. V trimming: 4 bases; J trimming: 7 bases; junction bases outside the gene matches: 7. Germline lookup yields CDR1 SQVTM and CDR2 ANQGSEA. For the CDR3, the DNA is TGCAGCGTTGTCGGGTGGACTAGCGGGAGTAATGAGCAGTTCTTC. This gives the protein CSVVGWTSGSNEQFF.